The T cell receptor beta chain under discussion was sequenced for a study of OX40 agonist ivuxolimab in advanced cancers. Anyone with autoimmune disease history or systemic immunosuppression was excluded. As regards this clone: The antigen remains unidentified.

The assay was immunoSEQ multiplex PCR, and TCRdb's table has in-frame clones only and misses some. The data contain just under 95,000 clones, roughly 91% of them singletons. General study findings and limits: It was also the case that some nonresponders had low normalized T-cell clonal expansion.

The germline V gene has CDR1 MNHEY and CDR2 SMNVEV (reference sequence). The length of the CDR3 is 14 residues. Germline trimming cut 4 bases from V and 3 bases from J; bases unmatched to any gene: 4. The genes are TRBV27 and TRBJ2-7; 9 nucleotides match TRBD1. The TCR originated in an adult with an advanced solid tumor such as melanoma, head and neck, liver or kidney cancer. The sequences come from CD4+ or CD8+ T cells sorted from blood, collected in a trial of the OX40 agonist ivuxolimab. CDR3: CASSSATGGYEQYF. The CDR3 DNA reads TGTGCCAGCAGTTCAGCGACAGGGGGCTACGAGCAGTACTTC.